Each of the 17 T cell receptor beta chains below was sequenced from the same sample in a study of graft-versus-host responses after intestinal transplantation. TCRdb keeps only in-frame clones here, not all; method: immunoSEQ multiplex PCR. The sample yields thousands of clones, over 65% seen once. Both intraepithelial and lamina propria lymphocytes were released by processing graft tissue. This material consisted of ileum tissue, taken about 70 weeks after intestinal transplant. Receptors originate from a human patient who received an intestinal transplant, so some T cells may come from the graft donor.

The chain has TRBV7-9 and TRBJ2-1, with no clear D. Looked up from germline, CDR1 is SEHNR and CDR2 is FQNEAQ (reference sequence). V shed 7 bases and J shed 9 bases, with 28 bases lying between them. The CDR3 extends over 17 amino acids. The CDR3 spells CASTSGTTHPLGVEQFF. The CDR3 coding sequence is TGTGCCAGCACCTCGGGTACCACCCATCCCTTAGGAGTTGAGCAGTTCTTC.

The V gene is TRBV27, the J gene TRBJ2-6, with 10 bases aligning to TRBD1. The CDR3 length is 18 residues. With V trimmed by 5 bases and J by 0 bases, 7 bases remained unmatched. Germline-derived CDR1 and CDR2 are MNHEY and SMNVEV (reference sequence). The CDR3 DNA sequence: TGTGCCAGCAGTCCTATCGGGACAGGGGCCTCTGGGGCCAACGTCCTGACTTTC. As protein: CASSPIGTGASGANVLTF.

In the case of this clone: Because the CDR3's place on the DNA is in doubt, the DNA is left out and the CDR3 is given as listed by TCRdb. V gene TRBV5-1 combines with J gene TRBJ2-1; whether TRBD2, the table's D call, matches the DNA was not checked. CDR1 and CDR2 (germline): SGHRS, YFSETQ. Including both end residues, the CDR3 is 12 amino acids long. CDR3 amino acids: CASSFGSGARFF.

Worth noting for this clone: Other DNA sequences in the sample encode the same CDR3. The chain employs TRBV6-1 and TRBJ2-3; no clear D. The germline CDR1 and CDR2 sequences are MNHNS and SASEGT. This CDR3 comprises 13 residues. The ends were cut back, 4 bases at V and 2 bases at J, with 7 bases in the middle. CDR3 sequence: CASSAPPTDTQYF. CDR3 sequence (DNA): TGTGCCAGCAGTGCCCCACCCACAGATACGCAGTATTTT.

The chain links TRBV15 to TRBJ2-2; TRBD1 matches 7 bases. J lost 5 bases, V lost 1 base, and 7 bases had no gene match. Per the germline V gene, CDR1 is LNHNV and CDR2 is YYDKDF (reference sequence). CDR3 length equals 16 residues. The CDR3 protein is CATSRVGTGVTGELFF. DNA of the CDR3: TGTGCCACCAGCAGAGTCGGAACAGGGGTGACCGGGGAGCTGTTTTTT. The variable domain in full, with the rest retrieved from reference TRBV15 and TRBJ2-2, is DAMVIQNPRYQVTQFGKPVTLSCSQTLNHNVMYWYQQKSSQAPKLLFHYYDKDFNNEADTPDNFQSRRPNTSFCFLDIRSPGLGDTAMYLCATSRVGTGVTGELFFGEGSRLTVL.

This clone has a single count. This sample also contains other DNA sequences that code for the same CDR3. This chain uses TRBV15 with TRBJ1-1; D is possibly TRBD1 (5 bases). CDR3 length equals 15 residues. The germline gives CDR1 LNHNV, CDR2 YYDKDF (reference sequence). V lost 1 base and J lost 1, with 10 bases in between. The CDR3 DNA follows: TGTGCCACCAGCAGAGCTGGGACCTCGAACACTGAAGCTTTCTTT. It encodes CATSRAGTSNTEAFF.

The chain carries TRBV19 and TRBJ1-5; TRBD1 aligns across 7 bases. J lost 2 bases, V lost 11 bases, and 6 bases had no gene match. The CDR3 is made up of 13 amino acids. Per the germline V gene, CDR1 is LNHDA and CDR2 is SQIVND (reference sequence). The CDR3 loop reads CAARGQRNQPQHF. The CDR3 region has the DNA TGTGCCGCCCGGGGACAGCGCAATCAGCCCCAGCATTTT.

The V gene is TRBV23-1, the J gene TRBJ2-7, with D perhaps matching TRBD1 (6 bases). TRBV23-1 is placed among ORFs of uncertain function. The CDR3 has 13 residues. V was shortened by 2 bases and J by 3 bases, with 8 bases between the two germline ends. The CDR3 DNA reads TGCGCCAGCAGTCAAGGGACATACTACGAGCAGTACTTC. It yields the protein CASSQGTYYEQYF.

The chain combines TRBV5-6 with TRBJ2-5; D gene ambiguous. Germline V lookup: CDR1 SGHDT, CDR2 YYEEEE. CDR3 length equals 13 residues. Trimming removed 0 bases from V and 5 bases from J, with 8 bases in between. Written as DNA, the CDR3 is TGTGCCAGCAGCTTGGGCCGACCGGAGACCCAGTACTTC. Its translation: CASSLGRPETQYF. The full variable domain, with the rest looked up from reference TRBV5-6 and TRBJ2-5, is DAGVTQSPTHLIKTRGQQVTLRCSPKSGHDTVSWYQQALGQGPQFIFQYYEEEERQRGNFPDRFSGHQFPNYSSELNVNALLLGDSALYLCASSLGRPETQYFGPGTRLLVL.

J is TRBJ1-1 and V is TRBV5-1, with D perhaps matching TRBD1 (5 bases). Germline V gives CDR1 SGHRS, CDR2 YFSETQ. The CDR3 extends over 15 amino acids. Trimming shortened V by 4 bases and J by 0 bases, and 13 bases separated the two germline ends. The CDR3 loop is CASSPHEGVNTEAFF. The DNA for the CDR3 is TGCGCCAGCAGCCCCCATGAAGGGGTGAACACTGAAGCTTTCTTT.

This clone showed up just a few times. The chain links TRBV11-2 to TRBJ2-1; 7 bases line up with TRBD1. The trim removed 3 bases at V and 6 bases at J, leaving 5 bases unmatched. CDR1 SGHAT and CDR2 FQNNGV come from the germline V gene. CDR3 length: 14 residues. In nucleotides, the CDR3 is TGTGCCAGCAGCTTCCTGACAGGGCCCAATGAGCAGTTCTTC. Its protein is CASSFLTGPNEQFF.

A note on this clone: At the DNA level, this CDR3 is encoded by other sequences in the same sample as well. V and J are TRBV5-1 and TRBJ1-2, with no clear D. The germline CDR1 and CDR2 sequences are SGHRS and YFSETQ. Trimming shortened V by 0 bases and J by 1 base, and 13 bases separated the two germline ends. The CDR3 extends over 16 amino acids. CDR3 nucleotides: TGCGCCAGCAGCTTGGGGGTGAACCCTCTTAACTATGGCTACACCTTC. Residues: CASSLGVNPLNYGYTF.

V usage is TRBV7-3 and J usage is TRBJ2-6; a possible D gene is TRBD1 (5 bases). CDR1 is SGHTA, CDR2 FQGTGA, per germline. Trimming removed 0 bases from V and 2 bases from J, with 11 bases in between. The CDR3 has 17 amino acids. The CDR3 coding sequence is TGTGCCAGCAGCTTAACTCCAGGGTCACCTGGGGCCAACGTCCTGACTTTC. This sequence encodes CASSLTPGSPGANVLTF.

The chain is built from TRBV23-1 and TRBJ2-3, with D hard to call. TRBV23-1 is identified as an open reading frame with a role that is uncertain. Between the trimmed V and J ends, which lost 3 bases and 2 bases, there was a span of 3 bases. CDR3 length: 12 amino acids. CDR3 sequence reads: CASSHNTDTQYF. CDR3 coding DNA: TGCGCCAGCAGTCACAACACAGATACGCAGTATTTT.

The rearrangement links TRBV9 to TRBJ2-2, with D unclear. V lost 4 bases, J lost 0 bases, and 7 bases lay in between. This CDR3 is 14 amino acids long. Germline-derived CDR1 and CDR2 are SGDLS and YYNGEE. DNA of the CDR3: TGTGCCAGCAGCCCATACACGAACACCGGGGAGCTGTTTTTT. This gives the protein CASSPYTNTGELFF. Complete variable domain (other parts from reference TRBV9 and TRBJ2-2): DSGVTQTPKHLITATGQRVTLRCSPRSGDLSVYWYQQSLDQGLQFLIQYYNGEERAKGNILERFSAQQFPDLHSELNLSSLELGDSALYFCASSPYTNTGELFFGEGSRLTVL.

This clone was detected only a few times. V usage is TRBV15 and J usage is TRBJ2-7, with 8 bases fitting TRBD2. This CDR3 region has 14 residues. Germline loops: CDR1 LNHNV, CDR2 YYDKDF (reference sequence). With 3 bases clipped from V and 4 bases from J, the junction kept 5 bases outside the gene matches. The CDR3, as DNA: TGTGCCACCAGCAGGGCGCGGGGGGCTTACGAGCAGTACTTC. Translating gives CATSRARGAYEQYF.

J is TRBJ2-5 and V is TRBV7-9; D perhaps matches TRBD1 (7 bases). This CDR3 has 12 amino acids. Germline V gene data show CDR1 as SEHNR and CDR2 as FQNEAQ (reference sequence). The V end was cut by 4 bases, the J end by 5 bases, with 8 bases between. In DNA, the CDR3 is TGTGCCAGCAGCTCAGGGGGGGAGACCCAGTACTTC. It encodes CASSSGGETQYF.